The following is a TCR beta chain sequence with its context. TCR beta sequencing was performed on blood CD8+ and CD4+ T cells. The control group consisted of healthy donors matched for age and sex. Germline assignment: CDR1 SGHRS and CDR2 YFSETQ. The CDR3 consists of 15 residues. V shed 0 bases and J 7 bases; nucleotides not matched to a gene: 4. The source of the sample is a study of CD8 T cells in Susac syndrome. Reverse transcription used roughly 0.5 to 1 ug RNA and random hexamers. Multiplex PCR with immunoSEQ amplified the TCR beta CDR3 across 54 Vbeta and 13 Jbeta. TCRdb reanalysed the immunoSEQ multiplex PCR reads using MiXCR and keeps one entry per CDR3 protein. The sample contains 95,000 or so distinct CDR3 sequences, roughly 91% of which appear only once.

J is TRBJ2-1 and V is TRBV5-1, with 10 bases identical to TRBD2. The sequence was collected from a human donor in good health. What was sequenced was CD8+ T cells from PBMCs. CDR3 residues: CASSLEAGGLNEQFF. The CDR3 DNA is TGCGCCAGCAGCTTGGAAGCGGGGGGGCTAAATGAGCAGTTCTTC.